This TCR beta chain appears in the sequencing data of a study of blood T cell repertoires in COVID-19. For the study at large: Donors in the United States, Italy and Spain gave samples during acute or convalescent COVID-19.

Looked up from germline, CDR1 is SGHAT and CDR2 is FQNNGV. The V and J ends lost 1 base and 13 bases respectively, with 14 bases between them. The CDR3 is 13 residues long. Per the original data handling: Amplification of reference gene primers was used by the study to estimate nucleated cell counts. The method was immunoSEQ multiplex PCR; TCRdb's version includes in-frame clones alone and lacks a portion of them. The V and J calls and clone size were taken over from that table, and D and trimming were inferred from the DNA. The sample records some 230,000 clones, about 85% being singletons. This clonotype was sampled from a middle-aged man with acute or convalescent COVID-19. Sequencing used peripheral blood. The chain combines TRBV11-2 with TRBJ1-3; the D is unclear. Here the CDR3 reads CASSLVASRRIYF. The CDR3 DNA follows: TGTGCCAGCAGCTTAGTGGCATCGAGGCGAATATATTTT.